A selection of T cell receptor beta chains follows, all from one sample in a study of response to subunit inactivated influenza vaccine. One entry per CDR3 protein, called by TCRdb with MiXCR from the RT-PCR reads. This table holds 400,000 to 550,000 distinct CDR3 sequences, about 25% found once. Source: CD4+ T cells sorted from PBMCs, taken about 5 days after vaccination. The receptors here all came from a man in his fifties or sixties who received an inactivated influenza vaccine. CDR3s leave out the opening cysteine and the closing phenylalanine or tryptophan. Some rows mark clone size as missing; the rest say once, few, many or name a class of expanded clone.

v_call: TRBV27; clone_size: few; j_call: TRBJ1-2; cdr3_aa: ASSPTPPSYGYT
v_call: TRBV4-3; clone_size: few; j_call: TRBJ2-3; cdr3_aa: ASSQDMIPGAGGPDTQY
v_call: TRBV10-3; clone_size: NA; j_call: TRBJ1-1; cdr3_aa: AISGGGIEAF
v_call: TRBV20-1; clone_size: NA; j_call: TRBJ1-1; cdr3_aa: SARMTGENTEAF
v_call: TRBV6-1; clone_size: few; j_call: TRBJ1-5; cdr3_aa: ASSEALDGGWQPQH
v_call: TRBV20-1; clone_size: many; j_call: TRBJ2-1; cdr3_aa: SARRQGSYNEQF
v_call: TRBV6-2/TRBV6-3; clone_size: NA; j_call: TRBJ2-7; cdr3_aa: ASSYPLKDEQY
v_call: TRBV6-1; clone_size: NA; j_call: TRBJ1-1; cdr3_aa: ASRDYYDRGKTEAF
v_call: TRBV19; clone_size: NA; j_call: TRBJ2-7; cdr3_aa: ASSMRVGYEQY
v_call: TRBV10-3; clone_size: many; j_call: TRBJ2-2; cdr3_aa: AISGGTGELF
v_call: TRBV28; clone_size: NA; j_call: TRBJ2-7; cdr3_aa: ASSMAPGTYEQY
v_call: TRBV29-1; clone_size: few; j_call: TRBJ2-1; cdr3_aa: SVSLTSGGNEQF
v_call: TRBV12-3/TRBV12-4; clone_size: few; j_call: TRBJ1-5; cdr3_aa: ASSLTTGRQPQH
v_call: TRBV6-5; clone_size: NA; j_call: TRBJ2-5; cdr3_aa: ASSYNRASETQY
v_call: TRBV7-2; clone_size: few; j_call: TRBJ1-1; cdr3_aa: ASSDPGGRENTEAF
v_call: TRBV25-1; clone_size: NA; j_call: TRBJ2-1; cdr3_aa: ASGLPSGSYNEQF
v_call: TRBV7-2; clone_size: NA; j_call: TRBJ2-7; cdr3_aa: ASSLEGQASYEQY
v_call: TRBV7-9; clone_size: NA; j_call: TRBJ1-2; cdr3_aa: ASIGTGGFYGYT
v_call: TRBV9; clone_size: few; j_call: TRBJ1-1; cdr3_aa: ASSPFMDLNTEAF
v_call: TRBV12-3/TRBV12-4; clone_size: few; j_call: TRBJ2-4; cdr3_aa: ASSFPGLAGGPKNIQY
v_call: TRBV5-1; clone_size: few; j_call: TRBJ2-7; cdr3_aa: ASSLTPGQGFSYEQY
v_call: TRBV7-6; clone_size: NA; j_call: TRBJ2-5; cdr3_aa: ASSPPGARGTQY
v_call: TRBV4-1; clone_size: few; j_call: TRBJ2-1; cdr3_aa: ASRGLASNEQF
v_call: TRBV24-1; clone_size: once; j_call: TRBJ1-5; cdr3_aa: ATSDFAAVEPQH
v_call: TRBV20-1; clone_size: once; j_call: TRBJ2-1; cdr3_aa: SARLTRRTEQF
v_call: TRBV7-7; clone_size: few; j_call: TRBJ2-1; cdr3_aa: ASSLDRGAIQF
v_call: TRBV7-9; clone_size: many; j_call: TRBJ2-7; cdr3_aa: ASSGTGPGEQY
v_call: TRBV12-3/TRBV12-4; clone_size: NA; j_call: TRBJ1-1; cdr3_aa: ASSLTEAF
v_call: TRBV4-1; clone_size: NA; j_call: TRBJ2-7; cdr3_aa: ASSHTLAGSSYEQY
v_call: TRBV5-5; clone_size: few; j_call: TRBJ1-1; cdr3_aa: ASSAVGQGRTEAF
v_call: TRBV20-1; clone_size: NA; j_call: TRBJ2-7; cdr3_aa: SALDRPYEQY
v_call: TRBV3-1; clone_size: few; j_call: TRBJ2-7; cdr3_aa: ASSQRRGYEQY
v_call: TRBV12-3/TRBV12-4; clone_size: NA; j_call: TRBJ2-7; cdr3_aa: ASSLSGTSGRYEQY
v_call: TRBV12-3/TRBV12-4; clone_size: few; j_call: TRBJ1-1; cdr3_aa: ASGRGTEAF
v_call: TRBV20-1; clone_size: NA; j_call: TRBJ2-1; cdr3_aa: SATQISSYNEQF
v_call: TRBV2; clone_size: NA; j_call: TRBJ2-5; cdr3_aa: ASTWGGLAEQETQY
v_call: TRBV3-1; clone_size: NA; j_call: TRBJ1-1; cdr3_aa: ASSQFEGGNSEAF
v_call: TRBV14; clone_size: NA; j_call: TRBJ1-5; cdr3_aa: ASSQEGAGEARSNQPQH
v_call: TRBV12-3/TRBV12-4; clone_size: few; j_call: TRBJ1-1; cdr3_aa: ASSLQLNTEAF
v_call: TRBV28; clone_size: NA; j_call: TRBJ2-5; cdr3_aa: ASSTGEMGQY
v_call: TRBV7-3; clone_size: few; j_call: TRBJ2-1; cdr3_aa: ASGLAGTNEQF
v_call: TRBV7-9; clone_size: NA; j_call: TRBJ2-7; cdr3_aa: ASSRHQDRGSYEQY
v_call: TRBV2; clone_size: few; j_call: TRBJ2-7; cdr3_aa: ASSYMGVPYEQY
v_call: TRBV11-2; clone_size: NA; j_call: TRBJ1-1; cdr3_aa: ASSLSSQGSTEAF
v_call: TRBV6-1; clone_size: NA; j_call: TRBJ2-5; cdr3_aa: ASSPPGAGREETQY
v_call: TRBV24-1; clone_size: NA; j_call: TRBJ2-2; cdr3_aa: ATETRRSTGELF
v_call: TRBV7-8; clone_size: NA; j_call: TRBJ2-7; cdr3_aa: ASSLGQGVSYEQY
v_call: TRBV7-2; clone_size: NA; j_call: TRBJ2-3; cdr3_aa: ASSLARTSGGPLHSTDTQY
v_call: TRBV14; clone_size: NA; j_call: TRBJ2-7; cdr3_aa: ASSLTGTGYHEQY
v_call: TRBV29-1; clone_size: few; j_call: TRBJ2-1; cdr3_aa: SVVRGGYNEQF
v_call: TRBV20-1; clone_size: NA; j_call: TRBJ2-5; cdr3_aa: SATLAGGETQY
v_call: TRBV21-1; clone_size: few; j_call: TRBJ2-7; cdr3_aa: ASSKRGTPRSSYEQY
v_call: TRBV6-2/TRBV6-3; clone_size: few; j_call: TRBJ2-1; cdr3_aa: ASSRQSGAIFNEQF
v_call: TRBV10-3; clone_size: NA; j_call: TRBJ2-5; cdr3_aa: AFSEDRAQETQY
v_call: TRBV4-3; clone_size: NA; j_call: TRBJ2-2; cdr3_aa: ASSQEGPSGELF
v_call: TRBV29-1; clone_size: few; j_call: TRBJ2-1; cdr3_aa: SVVYPHNEQF
v_call: TRBV12-3/TRBV12-4; clone_size: few; j_call: TRBJ2-3; cdr3_aa: ASSTLAPDTQY
v_call: TRBV5-1; clone_size: many; j_call: TRBJ2-1; cdr3_aa: ASSLARLAGGDEQF
v_call: TRBV11-2; clone_size: few; j_call: TRBJ2-7; cdr3_aa: ASSHPTGGIYEQY
v_call: TRBV7-2; clone_size: NA; j_call: TRBJ2-3; cdr3_aa: ASSQVAWDTQY